The clone carrying this T cell receptor beta chain was counted at least ten times. The antigen remains undetermined. Next came a second PCR, run for about 7 to 12 cycles, which used a sample-barcoded 5' primer along with a J-beta primer mix. TCRdb redid the calling of the 5' RACE reads with MiXCR, one entry per CDR3 protein. The table records under 2,000,000 distinct CDR3 sequences, approximately 50% of them present only once. The entry originates in a study of blood T cells in healthy people across ages. General study findings and limits: PBMCs went unsorted, and a conclusive naive versus antigen-experienced comparison was therefore prevented. No one knew whether donors had CMV, which possibly confounded expanded clonotype changes.

The TCR was taken from a woman aged 40 to 49 in good health. The material sequenced was blood.

This chain's CDR3 is CASSFGGQTQYF. The CDR3 nucleotides read TGTGCCAGCAGTTTTGGGGGACAGACCCAGTACTTC. The J gene is TRBJ2-5, the V gene TRBV12-3 or TRBV12-4, with D perhaps given as TRBD1 or TRBD2 (5 bases each). The CDR3 runs to 12 residues. The ends were cut back, 3 bases at V and 6 bases at J, with 8 bases in the middle.